This TCR beta chain emerged from a study of T cell responses to AZD1222 COVID-19 vaccine. Clones were sequenced by immunoSEQ multiplex PCR, and TCRdb holds only the in-frame ones, with some missing. The sample has 150,000 to 200,000 clones, approximately 95% seen once. This clone was found once. The target antigen is unknown. V was pared by 1 base and J by 5 bases, with 10 bases between. The CDR3 contains 14 residues. The germline gives CDR1 MNHNS, CDR2 SASEGT. Whole-study findings and limits: Repertoires were obtained only post-peak T cell response.

This sequence joins TRBV6-1 and TRBJ2-3; D is possibly TRBD2 (5 bases). This TCR was recovered from an adult in good health. The specimen was peripheral blood, collected on day 0 of AZD1222 vaccination. CDR3 in amino acids: CASSEEYREDTQYF. CDR3 DNA sequence: TGTGCCAGCAGTGAAGAATATCGGGAAGATACGCAGTATTTT.